This T cell receptor beta chain was sequenced in a study of blood T cell repertoires in COVID-19. The ends lost 5 bases at V and 7 bases at J; junction bases unmatched: 10. CDR1 is SSHAT and CDR2 is FNYEAQ in the germline V gene (reference sequence). The CDR3 covers 15 residues. Authors' analysis steps: For nucleated cells, counts were estimated from reference gene primer amplification. Measured with immunoSEQ multiplex PCR; TCRdb has only the in-frame clones, and not every one. Clonal size and the V and J genes are those of that table, whereas D and trimming came from the DNA. The sample yields roughly 250,000 clones, roughly nine tenths seen once.

This rearrangement joins TRBV7-7 to TRBJ2-1; 8 bases agree with TRBD1. The sample was PBMCs or T cells enriched from blood (not recorded which). This clonotype originated in a human donor in a cohort exposed to, infected with or recovered from COVID-19 (not recorded which). The donor label of this sample is uncertain. CDR3: CASSAGTGGSNEQFF. In DNA, the CDR3 is TGTGCCAGCAGCGCTGGGACAGGAGGTTCAAATGAGCAGTTCTTC. Using reference TRBV7-7 and TRBJ2-1 for the parts outside the CDR3, the full variable domain is GAGVSQSPRYKVTKRGQDVTLRCDPISSHATLYWYQQALGQGPEFLTYFNYEAQPDKSGLPSDRFSAERPEGSISTLTIQRTEQRDSAMYRCASSAGTGGSNEQFFGPGTRLTVL.